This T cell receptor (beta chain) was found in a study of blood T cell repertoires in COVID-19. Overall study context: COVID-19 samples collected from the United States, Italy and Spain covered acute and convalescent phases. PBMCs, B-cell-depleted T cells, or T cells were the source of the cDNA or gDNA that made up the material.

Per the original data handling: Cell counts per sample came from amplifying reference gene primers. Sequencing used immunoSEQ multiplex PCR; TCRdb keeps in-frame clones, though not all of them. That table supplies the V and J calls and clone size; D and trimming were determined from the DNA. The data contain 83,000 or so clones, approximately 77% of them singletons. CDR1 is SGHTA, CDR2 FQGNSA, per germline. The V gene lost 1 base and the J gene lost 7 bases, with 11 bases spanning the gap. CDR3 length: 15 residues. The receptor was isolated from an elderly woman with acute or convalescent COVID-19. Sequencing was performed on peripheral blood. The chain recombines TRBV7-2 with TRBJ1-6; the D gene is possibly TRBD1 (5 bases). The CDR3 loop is CASSLGGAGNSPLHF. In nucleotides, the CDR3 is TGTGCCAGCAGCTTAGGGGGCGCAGGAAATTCACCCCTCCACTTT. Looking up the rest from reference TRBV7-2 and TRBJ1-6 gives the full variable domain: GAGVSQSPSNKVTEKGKDVELRCDPISGHTALYWYRQSLGQGLEFLIYFQGNSAPDKSGLPSDRFSAERTGGSVSTLTIQRTQQEDSAVYLCASSLGGAGNSPLHFGNGTRLTVT.